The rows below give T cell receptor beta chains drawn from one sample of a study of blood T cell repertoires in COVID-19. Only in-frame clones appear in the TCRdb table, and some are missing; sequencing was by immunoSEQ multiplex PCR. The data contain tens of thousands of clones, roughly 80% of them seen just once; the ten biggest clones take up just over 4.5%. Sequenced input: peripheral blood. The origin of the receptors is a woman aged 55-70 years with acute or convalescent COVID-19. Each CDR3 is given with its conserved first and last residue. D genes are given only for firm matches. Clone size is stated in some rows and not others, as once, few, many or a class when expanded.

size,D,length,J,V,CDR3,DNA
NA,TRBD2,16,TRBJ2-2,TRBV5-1,CASSYGTSGNTGELFF,TGCGCCAGCAGCTACGGGACTAGCGGTAACACCGGGGAGCTGTTTTTT
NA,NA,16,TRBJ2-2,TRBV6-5,CASSYSSPTRDGELFF,TGTGCCAGCAGTTACTCGAGCCCAACGAGAGACGGGGAGCTGTTTTTT
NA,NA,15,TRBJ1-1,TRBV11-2,CASSLEGGVGAEAFF,TGTGCCAGCAGCTTAGAAGGAGGGGTCGGTGCTGAAGCTTTCTTT
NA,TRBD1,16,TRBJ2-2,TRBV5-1,CASSHRTGTNTGELFF,TGCGCCAGCAGCCATCGGACAGGGACGAACACCGGGGAGCTGTTTTTT
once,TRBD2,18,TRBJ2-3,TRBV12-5,CASGLVGAWGGVTDTQYF,TGTGCTAGTGGTTTGGTAGGGGCCTGGGGGGGAGTCACAGATACGCAGTATTTT
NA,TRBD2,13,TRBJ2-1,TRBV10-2,CASSPSGINEQFF,TGCGCCAGCAGCCCTAGCGGGATTAATGAGCAGTTCTTC
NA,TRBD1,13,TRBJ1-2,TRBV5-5,CASSFQGAEGYTF,TGTGCCAGCAGCTTCCAGGGGGCCGAGGGCTACACCTTC
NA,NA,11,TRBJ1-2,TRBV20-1,CSAQYGYGYTF,TGCAGTGCACAGTACGGCTATGGCTACACCTTC
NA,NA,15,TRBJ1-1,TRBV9,CASSALGGFNTEAFF,TGTGCCAGCAGCGCCCTCGGGGGATTCAACACTGAAGCTTTCTTT
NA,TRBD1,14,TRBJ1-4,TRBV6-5,CASSLGDRVGKLFF,TGTGCCAGCAGTCTAGGGGACAGGGTCGGAAAACTGTTTTTT
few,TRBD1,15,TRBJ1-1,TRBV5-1,CASSLALTGYTEAFF,TGCGCCAGCAGCTTGGCCCTGACAGGGTACACTGAAGCTTTCTTT
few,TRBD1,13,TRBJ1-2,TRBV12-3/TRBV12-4,CASSWDSWVGYTF,TGTGCCAGCAGTTGGGACAGTTGGGTTGGCTACACCTTC
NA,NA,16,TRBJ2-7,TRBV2,CASTLLGVQGSYEQYF,TGTGCCAGCACCCTGCTCGGGGTACAGGGATCCTACGAGCAGTACTTC
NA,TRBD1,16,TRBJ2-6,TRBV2,CASSVPTGAGANVLTF,TGTGCCAGCAGTGTCCCGACAGGGGCTGGGGCCAACGTCCTGACTTTC
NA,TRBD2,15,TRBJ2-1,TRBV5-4,CASSLTGEGYNEQFF,TGTGCCAGCAGCTTGACGGGGGAGGGGTACAATGAGCAGTTCTTC
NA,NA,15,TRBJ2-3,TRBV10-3,CAISDPGRFTDTQYF,TGTGCCATCAGTGACCCGGGGAGGTTCACAGATACGCAGTATTTT
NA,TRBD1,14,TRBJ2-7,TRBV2,CASTQLDRSGEQYF,TGTGCCAGCACCCAGTTGGACAGGTCCGGTGAGCAGTACTTC
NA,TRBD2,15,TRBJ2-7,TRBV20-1,CSASPPGREAYEQYF,TGCAGTGCTAGTCCCCCGGGGAGGGAAGCCTACGAGCAGTACTTC
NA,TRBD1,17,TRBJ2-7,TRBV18,CASSPPRDRGTSYEQYF,TGTGCCAGCTCACCACCCCGGGACAGGGGGACCTCATACGAGCAGTACTTC
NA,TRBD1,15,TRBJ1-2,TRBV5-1,CASSLSTGIESGYTF,TGCGCCAGCAGCCTATCGACAGGGATAGAGAGTGGCTACACCTTC
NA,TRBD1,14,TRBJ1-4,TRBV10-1,CASSEGGTGEKLFF,TGCGCCAGCAGTGAGGGGGGGACAGGTGAAAAACTGTTTTTT
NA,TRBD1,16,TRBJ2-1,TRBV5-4,CASSPPGQVSYNEQFF,TGTGCCAGCAGCCCCCCGGGACAGGTCTCCTACAATGAGCAGTTCTTC
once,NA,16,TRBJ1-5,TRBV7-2,CASSLGFNTVYQPQHF,TGTGCCAGCAGCTTAGGCTTTAATACGGTTTATCAGCCCCAGCATTTT
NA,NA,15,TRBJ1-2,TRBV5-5,CASSPIGRGGYGYTF,TGTGCCAGCAGCCCGATAGGTAGGGGGGGCTATGGCTACACCTTC
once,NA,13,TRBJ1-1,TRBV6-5,CASRDSLRTEAFF,TGTGCCAGCAGGGACAGCCTGAGGACTGAAGCTTTCTTT
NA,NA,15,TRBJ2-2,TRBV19,CASHREGANTGELFF,TGTGCCAGCCACAGGGAAGGGGCGAACACCGGGGAGCTGTTTTTT
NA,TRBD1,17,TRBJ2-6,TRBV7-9,CASSWTGGLSGANVLTF,TGTGCCAGCAGCTGGACAGGGGGTCTCTCTGGGGCCAACGTCCTGACTTTC
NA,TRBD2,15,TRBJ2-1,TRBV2,CASSGTSGGYNEQFF,TGTGCCAGCAGTGGAACTAGCGGGGGCTACAATGAGCAGTTCTTC
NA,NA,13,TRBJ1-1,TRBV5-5,CASSVGGNTEAFF,TGTGCCAGCAGCGTCGGGGGTAACACTGAAGCTTTCTTT
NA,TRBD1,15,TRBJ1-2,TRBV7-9,CASSSSGTGRYGYTF,TGTGCCAGCAGCTCGTCCGGGACAGGGCGTTATGGCTACACCTTC
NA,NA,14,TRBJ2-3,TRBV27,CASRRTIDTDTQYF,TGTGCCAGCAGACGGACAATAGACACAGATACGCAGTATTTT
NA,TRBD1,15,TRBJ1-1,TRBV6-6,CASSGSGGGGTEAFF,TGTGCCAGCAGTGGTTCAGGGGGCGGCGGCACTGAAGCTTTCTTT
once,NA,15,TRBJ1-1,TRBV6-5,CASSTQQVPNTEAFF,TGTGCCAGCTCCACCCAACAGGTCCCGAACACTGAAGCTTTCTTT
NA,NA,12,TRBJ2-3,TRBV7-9,CASSPQTDTQYF,TGTGCCAGCAGCCCTCAGACAGATACGCAGTATTTT
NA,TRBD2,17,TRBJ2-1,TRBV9,CASSVDPPGSGTNEQFF,TGTGCCAGCAGCGTAGACCCCCCGGGTAGCGGGACTAATGAGCAGTTCTTC
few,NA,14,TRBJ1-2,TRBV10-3,CAISESVGLLGYTF,TGTGCCATCAGTGAGTCGGTGGGGCTTCTGGGCTACACCTTC
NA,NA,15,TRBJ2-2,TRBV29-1,CSVEVTGANTGELFF,TGCAGCGTTGAAGTTACGGGAGCGAACACCGGGGAGCTGTTTTTT
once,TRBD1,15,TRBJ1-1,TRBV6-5,CASRSHTGVGTEAFF,TGTGCCAGCAGGTCCCATACAGGGGTGGGCACTGAAGCTTTCTTT
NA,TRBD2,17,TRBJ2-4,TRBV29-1,CSVEGWTGGEGKNIQYF,TGCAGCGTTGAGGGCTGGACGGGGGGTGAGGGCAAAAACATTCAGTACTTC
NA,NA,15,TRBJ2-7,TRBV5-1,CASSLVGRTSYEQYF,TGCGCCAGCAGCTTGGTGGGGAGAACCTCCTACGAGCAGTACTTC
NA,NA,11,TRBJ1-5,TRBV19,CASGGGQPQHF,TGTGCCAGCGGGGGAGGCCAGCCCCAGCATTTT
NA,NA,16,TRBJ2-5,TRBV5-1,CASSGRLGVGGETQYF,TGCGCCAGCAGTGGTCGGTTGGGGGTCGGGGGAGAGACCCAGTACTTC
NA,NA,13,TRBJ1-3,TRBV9,CASSPQDGNTIYF,TGTGCCAGCAGCCCCCAGGATGGCAACACCATATATTTT
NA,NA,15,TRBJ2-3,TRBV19,CASSNRQASTDTQYF,TGTGCCAGTAGTAACCGACAGGCTAGCACAGATACGCAGTATTTT
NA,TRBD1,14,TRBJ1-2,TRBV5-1,CASSDDRGLYGYTF,TGCGCCAGCAGCGATGACAGGGGGCTTTATGGCTACACCTTC
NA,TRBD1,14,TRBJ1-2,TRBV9,CASSPTGGDYGYTF,TGTGCCAGCAGCCCGACAGGGGGCGACTATGGCTACACCTTC
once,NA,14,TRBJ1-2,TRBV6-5,CASSNTIQSYGYTF,TGTGCCAGCAGCAACACTATCCAGAGCTATGGCTACACCTTC